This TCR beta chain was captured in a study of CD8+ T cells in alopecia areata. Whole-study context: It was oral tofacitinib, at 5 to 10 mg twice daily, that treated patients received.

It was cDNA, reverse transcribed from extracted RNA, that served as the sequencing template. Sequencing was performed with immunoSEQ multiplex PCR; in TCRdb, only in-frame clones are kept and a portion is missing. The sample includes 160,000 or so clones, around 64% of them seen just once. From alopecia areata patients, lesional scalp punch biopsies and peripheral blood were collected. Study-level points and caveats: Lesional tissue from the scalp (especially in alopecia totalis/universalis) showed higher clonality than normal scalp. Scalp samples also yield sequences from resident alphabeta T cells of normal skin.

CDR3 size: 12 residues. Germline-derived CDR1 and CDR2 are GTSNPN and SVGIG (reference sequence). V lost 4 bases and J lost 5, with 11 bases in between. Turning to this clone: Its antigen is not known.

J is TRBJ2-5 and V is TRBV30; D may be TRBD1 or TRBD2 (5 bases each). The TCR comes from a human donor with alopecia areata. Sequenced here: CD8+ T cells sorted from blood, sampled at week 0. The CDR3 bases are TGTGCCTGGATGAGGGGTCTGGAGACCCAGTACTTC. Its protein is CAWMRGLETQYF. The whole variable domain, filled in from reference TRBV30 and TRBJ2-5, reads SQTIHQWPATLVQPVGSPLSLECTVEGTSNPNLYWYRQAAGRGLQLLFYSVGIGQISSEVPQNLSASRPQDRQFILSSKKLLLSDSGFYLCAWMRGLETQYFGPGTRLLVL.